One sample yielded the 19 T cell receptor beta chains listed below, sequenced in a study of long-term antiretroviral therapy in people with HIV. Sequencing relied on immunoSEQ assay v3.0, run at survey level. Data came from immunoSEQ multiplex PCR; TCRdb stores just in-frame clones and leaves some out. Here the sample spans 30,000 or so clones, around 84% being singletons. Specimen: unsorted PBMCs, collected 0.4 years after starting antiretroviral therapy. These receptors originate from a man aged 18 to 30 with HIV.

The chain employs TRBV6-1 and TRBJ1-1; no reliable D call. The CDR3 consists of 13 residues. Trimming removed 7 bases at V and 0 bases at J, with 9 bases between. The germline gives CDR1 MNHNS, CDR2 SASEGT. The CDR3 reads CASTMIMNTEAFF. CDR3 in DNA: TGTGCCAGCACGATGATCATGAACACTGAAGCTTTCTTT.

Comments on this clone: The junction departs from the called germline gene at one end, perhaps through a read error. The chain has TRBV4-1 and TRBJ2-7; perhaps TRBD1 as D (6 bases). The CDR3 is 17 amino acids. Germline CDR1 MGHRA, CDR2 YSYEKL. The CDR3 is CASSQAPPGATSDEQYF. Written as DNA, the CDR3 is TGCGCCAGCAGCCAAGCCCCTCCAGGGGCTACCTCCGACGAGCAGTACTTC.

This clone was seen only once. The chain recombines TRBV5-6 with TRBJ2-7; no definite D call. Germline CDR1 is SGHDT and CDR2 is YYEEEE. This CDR3 region has 12 residues. Trimming stripped 5 bases from V and 1 base from J, with 7 bases between. CDR3 bases: TGTGCCAGCAGTACCGGATCCTACGAGCAGTACTTC. This translates into CASSTGSYEQYF.

The chain has TRBV6-6 and TRBJ1-1; possibly TRBD1 for D (5 bases). The CDR3 is made up of 13 amino acids. Trimming removed 10 bases from V and 0 bases from J, with 12 bases in between. The V gene's germline CDR1 is MNHNY and CDR2 SVGAGI (reference sequence). DNA of the CDR3: TGTGCCATTTCCGGGGGTATGAACACTGAAGCTTTCTTT. Its translation: CAISGGMNTEAFF.

This rearrangement joins TRBV19 to TRBJ2-1; D ambiguous. Trimming shortened V by 6 bases and J by 9 bases, and 18 bases separated the two germline ends. The CDR3 contains 14 residues. CDR1 is LNHDA, CDR2 SQIVND, per germline (reference sequence). The CDR3 spells CASSDIGGISEQFF. CDR3 nucleotides: TGTGCCAGTAGCGATATCGGTGGTATAAGTGAGCAGTTCTTC.

This chain uses TRBV25-1 with TRBJ2-7, with D perhaps matching TRBD2 (7 bases). Germline V gene lookup returns CDR1 MGHDK and CDR2 SYGVNS. The CDR3 totals 16 residues. V was cut by 3 bases and J by 0 bases, with 15 bases left in between. In nucleotides, the CDR3 is TGTGCCAGCAGTGATCCTCTGGGGGGGCTCTCCTACGAGCAGTACTTC. Amino acid sequence: CASSDPLGGLSYEQYF.

This chain joins TRBV10-3 and TRBJ2-5; D may be TRBD1 (6 bases). Germline CDR1 and CDR2: ENHRY and SYGVKD. Between the trimmed V and J ends, which lost 2 bases and 4 bases, there was a span of 11 bases. This CDR3 comprises 14 residues. The CDR3 DNA follows: TGTGCCATCAGTGAGACCGGACAGATAGAGACCCAGTACTTC. It codes for CAISETGQIETQYF.

This clone has just one count. The gene calls are TRBV4-3 and TRBJ2-7, with TRBD1 matching over 11 bases. The CDR3 spans 16 residues. Germline trimming cut 4 bases from V and 1 base from J; bases unmatched to any gene: 6. Germline V gene data show CDR1 as LGHNA and CDR2 as YSLEER. The CDR3 DNA reads TGCGCCAGCAGCCCCGCCCGGGACAGGGGGTCCTACGAGCAGTACTTC. It is translated as CASSPARDRGSYEQYF.

The chain combines TRBV11-2 with TRBJ2-7; D may be TRBD1 (6 bases). The germline gives CDR1 SGHAT, CDR2 FQNNGV. Trimming took 4 bases from V and 4 from J, leaving 17 bases between them. The CDR3 consists of 15 residues. In nucleotides, the CDR3 is TGTGCCAGCAGCTACGGCAGCAGGGGTACATACGAGCAGTACTTC. Its protein product is CASSYGSRGTYEQYF.

The CDR3 is CASSGLGSADSSYGYTF. The CDR3 region has the DNA TGTGCCAGCAGCGGCTTGGGATCGGCGGACAGTAGCTATGGCTACACCTTC. This rearrangement joins TRBV9 to TRBJ1-2; D perhaps matches TRBD1 (6 bases). Trimming cost V 3 bases and J 4 bases, with 22 bases left between them. The length of the CDR3 is 17 residues. CDR1 SGDLS and CDR2 YYNGEE come from the germline V gene.

The chain is built from TRBV9 and TRBJ2-7; maybe TRBD1 (5 bases). The CDR3 has 14 residues. The V and J ends lost 0 bases and 1 base respectively, with 8 bases between them. Germline lookup yields CDR1 SGDLS and CDR2 YYNGEE. The CDR3 loop reads CASSVVGDSYEQYF. For the CDR3, the DNA is TGTGCCAGCAGCGTAGTAGGGGATTCCTACGAGCAGTACTTC. The full variable domain, with the rest looked up from reference TRBV9 and TRBJ2-7, is DSGVTQTPKHLITATGQRVTLRCSPRSGDLSVYWYQQSLDQGLQFLIQYYNGEERAKGNILERFSAQQFPDLHSELNLSSLELGDSALYFCASSVVGDSYEQYFGPGTRLTVT.

The rearrangement joins TRBV4-3 to TRBJ2-7; a possible D gene is TRBD2 (6 bases). The V end was cut by 1 base, the J end by 7 bases, with 14 bases between. Germline V gives CDR1 LGHNA, CDR2 YSLEER. This CDR3 is built from 14 residues. The CDR3 loop reads CASSQGHGGWEQYF. In DNA, the CDR3 is TGCGCCAGCAGCCAAGGACACGGGGGATGGGAGCAGTACTTC.

This chain uses TRBV9 with TRBJ1-4; D is possibly TRBD1 (6 bases). Germline assignment: CDR1 SGDLS and CDR2 YYNGEE. The CDR3 covers 15 residues. Between the trimmed V and J ends, which lost 0 bases and 0 bases, there was a span of 6 bases. CDR3 nucleotides: TGTGCCAGCAGCGTAGGGACAGCAACTAATGAAAAACTGTTTTTT. Its translation is CASSVGTATNEKLFF.

A single count supports this clone. V and J are TRBV6-5 and TRBJ2-5; a weak D match, TRBD1 (5 bases). The germline gives CDR1 MNHEY, CDR2 SVGAGI. The germline V and J ends were trimmed by 4 bases and 7 bases, with 10 bases remaining between them. The CDR3 loop spans 12 amino acids. The CDR3 bases are TGTGCCAGCAGTTTCAGAACAGGGACCCAGTACTTC. This codes for CASSFRTGTQYF.

The chain employs TRBV9 and TRBJ1-5, with D uncertain. The germline CDR1 and CDR2 sequences are SGDLS and YYNGEE. Trimming removed 4 bases from V and 0 bases from J, with 11 bases in between. The CDR3 has 15 amino acids. CDR3 loop: CASSLSPDSNQPQHF. The CDR3 nucleotides are TGTGCCAGCAGCCTCTCGCCCGATAGCAATCAGCCCCAGCATTTT.

The rearrangement uses TRBV27 and TRBJ2-2, with 8 nucleotides matching TRBD1. V trimming: 2 bases; J trimming: 1 base; junction bases outside the gene matches: 0. Germline assignment: CDR1 MNHEY and CDR2 SMNVEV (reference sequence). This CDR3 is built from 15 residues. For the CDR3, the DNA is TGTGCCAGCAGTTTAGGGACAGGGAACACCGGGGAGCTGTTTTTT. It is translated as CASSLGTGNTGELFF.

The genes are TRBV19 and TRBJ2-3, with TRBD2 identical over 11 bases. Germline trimming cut 9 bases from V and 0 bases from J; bases unmatched to any gene: 5. CDR3 length: 15 residues. The germline gives CDR1 LNHDA, CDR2 SQIVND (reference sequence). CDR3 DNA: TGTGCCAGCCGTAGGACTAGCGGGAGCACAGATACGCAGTATTTT. Residues: CASRRTSGSTDTQYF.

The chain recombines TRBV14 with TRBJ2-7, with a possible D match to TRBD1 (6 bases). Between the trimmed V and J ends, which lost 4 bases and 7 bases, there was a span of 11 bases. There are 12 residues in the CDR3. Per the germline V gene, CDR1 is SGHDN and CDR2 is FVKESK. Here the CDR3 DNA reads TGTGCCAGCAGCCTCAACAGGGAGGAGCAGTACTTC. This encodes CASSLNREEQYF.

The chain carries TRBV29-1 and TRBJ1-2; 7 bases fit TRBD1. The CDR3 spans 16 residues. V lost 6 bases and J lost 2; bases outside the gene matches: 15. CDR1 and CDR2 from the germline V gene are SQVTM and ANQGSEA. CDR3 DNA sequence: TGCAGCGTAGGCCTCCGGGACAGCTCATTAAACTATGGCTACACCTTC. Translating gives CSVGLRDSSLNYGYTF.